These 13 T cell receptor beta chains were sequenced from one sample in a study of blood T cell repertoires in COVID-19. Profiling relied on immunoSEQ multiplex PCR, and the TCRdb table lists in-frame clones only, not all of them. The data contain 140,000 or so clones, 70% to 85% of them singletons. Sequencing used PBMCs or T cells enriched from blood (not recorded which). The receptors were gathered from a man in his forties or fifties who had recovered from COVID-19.

The J gene is TRBJ2-7, the V gene TRBV30; TRBD1 aligns across 8 bases. The CDR3 is 16 amino acids. CDR1 GTSNPN and CDR2 SVGIG come from the germline V gene (reference sequence). J was trimmed by 6 bases and V by 2 bases; bases with no gene match: 15. The CDR3 region has the DNA TGTGCCTGGAGTCCCCCCCCTTGGACAGGGTCTGGCGAGCAGTACTTC. Translation: CAWSPPPWTGSGEQYF.

This clone showed up just a few times. The chain carries TRBV27 and TRBJ2-1; TRBD2 aligns across 10 bases. The CDR3 runs to 15 residues. Germline V gene sequence: CDR1 MNHEY, CDR2 SMNVEV (reference sequence). The V gene end was trimmed by 6 bases and the J gene end by 3 bases; junction bases not matched to a gene: 5. The CDR3 bases are TGTGCCAGCAGAGGACTAGCGGTGAGCTACAATGAGCAGTTCTTC. Translating gives CASRGLAVSYNEQFF.

The V gene is TRBV7-8, the J gene TRBJ1-3, with TRBD1 matching 7 bases. Germline V gives CDR1 SGHVS, CDR2 FQNEAQ. The CDR3 length is 16 residues. The V gene end was trimmed by 4 bases and the J gene end by 9 bases; junction bases not matched to a gene: 15. The DNA of the CDR3 is TGTGCCAGCAGCTCGGCCCTGACAGGGACTAGGAGCACCATATATTTT. As protein: CASSSALTGTRSTIYF. Together with reference TRBV7-8 and TRBJ1-3, the CDR3 gives the full variable domain: GAGVSQSPRYKVAKRGQDVALRCDPISGHVSLFWYQQALGQGPEFLTYFQNEAQLDKSGLPSDRFFAERPEGSVSTLKIQRTQQEDSAVYLCASSSALTGTRSTIYFGEGSWLTVV.

With regard to this clone: The junction departs from the called germline gene at one end, perhaps through a read error. V usage is TRBV7-7 and J usage is TRBJ2-1, with D possibly matching TRBD1 (5 bases). There are 13 residues in the CDR3. Looked up from germline, CDR1 is SSHAT and CDR2 is FNYEAQ (reference sequence). The CDR3 sequence: CASSLYRNNEQFF. The CDR3 nucleotides are TGTGCTAGCAGCTTATACAGGAACAATGAGCAGTTCTTC.

The rearrangement joins TRBV7-2 to TRBJ1-1, with 10 bases matching TRBD1. There are 14 residues in the CDR3. In germline, CDR1 is SGHTA, CDR2 FQGNSA. The V segment lost 1 base and the J segment 5 bases; nucleotides outside the gene matches: 1. The CDR3 spells CASSLGDRGTEAFF. The CDR3 region has the DNA TGTGCCAGCAGCTTAGGGGACAGGGGAACTGAAGCTTTCTTT.

The V and J genes are TRBV28 and TRBJ1-5; D possibly corresponds to TRBD1 (6 bases). Trimming removed 3 bases from V and 0 bases from J, with 9 bases in between. This CDR3 is 15 amino acids long. CDR1 is MDHEN and CDR2 is SYDVKM in the germline V gene. The CDR3 spells CASSFAGDSNQPQHF. CDR3 bases: TGTGCCAGCAGTTTTGCAGGGGATAGCAATCAGCCCCAGCATTTT.

V and J are TRBV9 and TRBJ1-6; a weak D match, TRBD1 (5 bases). With 5 bases removed from V and 4 bases from J, the gap between germline ends came to 13 bases. This CDR3 region has 15 residues. Germline V lookup: CDR1 SGDLS, CDR2 YYNGEE. The CDR3 bases are TGTGCCAGCAGGGCAGGGTTCACTTATAATTCACCCCTCCACTTT. It specifies CASRAGFTYNSPLHF.

J is TRBJ2-7 and V is TRBV7-9; 9 bases line up with TRBD1. CDR3 length equals 18 residues. The V gene end was trimmed by 5 bases and the J gene end by 1 base; junction bases not matched to a gene: 15. Per the germline V gene, CDR1 is SEHNR and CDR2 is FQNEAQ (reference sequence). The CDR3 is CASSPFSGTGTISYEQYF. CDR3 in DNA: TGTGCCAGCAGCCCATTTTCCGGGACAGGGACGATTTCCTACGAGCAGTACTTC.

In nucleotides, the CDR3 is TGTGCCAGCAGCGTAGCAGGAAAGGCAGCCTCACCCCTCCACTTT. Residues: CASSVAGKAASPLHF. This sequence joins TRBV9 and TRBJ1-6; D gene unclear. Germline values: CDR1 SGDLS, CDR2 YYNGEE. The CDR3 extends over 15 amino acids. The germline V and J ends were trimmed by 0 bases and 10 bases, with 14 bases remaining between them. The whole variable domain, filled in from reference TRBV9 and TRBJ1-6, reads DSGVTQTPKHLITATGQRVTLRCSPRSGDLSVYWYQQSLDQGLQFLIQYYNGEERAKGNILERFSAQQFPDLHSELNLSSLELGDSALYFCASSVAGKAASPLHFGNGTRLTVT.

This chain uses TRBV7-5 with TRBJ1-5; no check of the table's D call, TRBD1, against the DNA was made. TRBV7-5 is marked as a pseudogene. The CDR3 runs to 15 residues. The CDR3 nucleotides are TGTGCCAGAAACCTTCAGGGTTGTCCCATCCAGCCCCAGCATTTT. Encoded protein: CARNLQGCPIQPQHF.

The chain links TRBV27 to TRBJ2-1, with D possibly being TRBD1 (5 bases). Deletions cut 10 bases from V and 2 bases from J, with 18 bases between. Germline loops: CDR1 MNHEY, CDR2 SMNVEV (reference sequence). The CDR3 spans 15 residues. CDR3 bases: TGTGCCACCTTTAGGGGAATTGGGACCTACAATGAGCAGTTCTTC. This codes for CATFRGIGTYNEQFF.

The DNA for the CDR3 is TGCGCCAGCTCTTTATCAGGGGGGAGCTACACCTTC. This encodes CASSLSGGSYTF. V and J are TRBV4-3 and TRBJ1-2; 7 bases line up with TRBD1. Per the germline V gene, CDR1 is LGHNA and CDR2 is YSLEER. The CDR3 consists of 12 residues. The ends lost 8 bases at V and 9 bases at J; junction bases unmatched: 9.

The rearrangement joins TRBV2 to TRBJ1-3, with D maybe TRBD1 (5 bases). Per germline, CDR1 SNHLY and CDR2 FYNNEI. The V gene lost 7 bases and the J gene lost 0 bases, with 10 bases spanning the gap. The CDR3 covers 14 residues. The CDR3 sequence: CASTRQLSGNTIYF. In nucleotides, the CDR3 is TGTGCCAGCACCCGACAGCTCTCTGGAAACACCATATATTTT.